The 19 T cell receptor beta chains below come from one sample, sequenced in a study of blood T cell repertoires in COVID-19. Some clones are missing from TCRdb's copy, which holds only in-frame ones; the method was immunoSEQ multiplex PCR. The sample yields around 500,000 clones, roughly nine tenths seen once. The sequenced material came from PBMCs or T cells enriched from blood (not recorded which). These receptors all come from a woman aged 55-70 years who had recovered from COVID-19.

This chain connects TRBV5-1 to TRBJ2-7; 11 bases are shared with TRBD1. From germline, CDR1 is SGHRS and CDR2 YFSETQ. The CDR3 has 14 amino acids. Trimming cost V 4 bases and J 9 bases; bases outside gene matches: 9. The CDR3 DNA is TGCGCCAGCAGCGATACCGGGACAGGGGGTAGGCAGTACGTC. This gives the protein CASSDTGTGGRQYV.

The chain is built from TRBV7-8 and TRBJ2-2; D call uncertain. The CDR3 is made up of 13 amino acids. Trimming removed 5 bases from V and 4 bases from J, with 8 bases in between. The germline CDR1 and CDR2 sequences are SGHVS and FQNEAQ. DNA for the CDR3: TGTGCCAGCAGCCCCCTAGGCACCGGGGAGCTGTTTTTT. This codes for CASSPLGTGELFF.

The chain carries TRBV5-1 and TRBJ2-1; 7 positions agree with TRBD1. This CDR3 spans 16 amino acids. V trimming: 4 bases; J trimming: 0 bases; junction bases outside the gene matches: 7. CDR1 is SGHRS, CDR2 YFSETQ, per germline. The CDR3 loop is CASSIKGAVSYNEQFF. CDR3 bases: TGCGCCAGCAGCATTAAGGGGGCGGTCTCCTACAATGAGCAGTTCTTC.

The rearrangement joins TRBV3-1 (or the pseudogene TRBV3-2) to TRBJ1-4; 7 bases fit TRBD1. V lost 6 bases and J lost 8; bases outside the gene matches: 9. In germline, CDR1 is LGHDT, CDR2 YNNKEL (reference sequence). The CDR3 contains 14 residues. The CDR3 nucleotides read TGTGCCAGCAGTCAACAGGGGATAGGGGAAAAACTGTTTTTT. It translates to CASSQQGIGEKLFF.

This chain joins TRBV5-1 and TRBJ1-6; 7 nucleotides match TRBD1. Germline CDR1 SGHRS, CDR2 YFSETQ. The ends lost 0 bases at V and 3 bases at J; junction bases unmatched: 0. The CDR3 extends over 15 amino acids. The CDR3 sequence is CASSLAGGYNSPLHF. The CDR3 DNA sequence: TGCGCCAGCAGCTTGGCAGGGGGCTATAATTCACCCCTCCACTTT.

The V call is TRBV6-5, the J call TRBJ2-2; a possible D gene is TRBD1 (5 bases). CDR3 size: 15 residues. Germline V CDR1 and CDR2: MNHEY, SVGAGI. V was clipped by 6 bases and J by 8 bases, with 19 bases between them. This CDR3 reads CASSFVGVLGGELFF. The CDR3 nucleotides read TGTGCCAGCAGCTTCGTAGGGGTCCTCGGTGGGGAGCTGTTTTTT.

This rearrangement joins TRBV27 to TRBJ1-1; no definite D call. This CDR3 region has 14 residues. The germline gives CDR1 MNHEY, CDR2 SMNVEV (reference sequence). Between the trimmed V and J ends, which lost 0 bases and 5 bases, there was a span of 10 bases. The CDR3 DNA sequence: TGTGCCAGCAGTTTATCGACCGGAGGAACTGAAGCTTTCTTT. This translates into CASSLSTGGTEAFF.

A remark on this clone: Other DNA sequences of this sample code for an identical CDR3. The chain employs TRBV5-1 and TRBJ2-2; 7 bases are shared with TRBD2. The CDR3 sequence is 15 residues long. The V gene end was trimmed by 0 bases and the J gene end by 1 base; junction bases not matched to a gene: 0. Germline assignment: CDR1 SGHRS and CDR2 YFSETQ. CDR3 amino acids: CASSLGGGNTGELFF. The CDR3 DNA follows: TGCGCCAGCAGCTTGGGCGGGGGGAACACCGGGGAGCTGTTTTTT.

The chain recombines TRBV21-1 with TRBJ2-7; TRBD1, the table's D call, was not compared with the DNA. TRBV21-1 is flagged as a pseudogene. CDR3 length: 13 amino acids. The CDR3 is CAGDDRETYEQYF. CDR3 DNA: TGTGCCGGAGATGACAGGGAAACGTACGAGCAGTACTTC.

This clone was recorded once. The chain uses TRBV18 and TRBJ1-1, with D possibly matching TRBD1 (6 bases). This CDR3 has 14 amino acids. V was trimmed by 8 bases and J by 3 bases, leaving 16 bases between them. Looked up from germline, CDR1 is KGHSH and CDR2 is LQKENI. CDR3 nucleotide sequence: TGTGCCAGCAAACCGGACAGCCTTTACACTGAAGCTTTCTTT. Its translation: CASKPDSLYTEAFF.

The chain is built from TRBV4-1 and TRBJ1-1; D gene unclear. CDR1 is MGHRA and CDR2 is YSYEKL in the germline V gene. V was trimmed by 4 bases and J by 1 base, leaving 13 bases between them. The CDR3 spans 15 residues. This chain's CDR3 is CASSPPEGWNTEAFF. CDR3 DNA sequence: TGCGCCAGCAGCCCTCCGGAGGGCTGGAACACTGAAGCTTTCTTT.

The chain carries TRBV24-1 and TRBJ2-1; TRBD1 matches at 8 bases. Germline V lookup: CDR1 KGHDR, CDR2 SFDVKD. After removal of 4 bases from V and 0 bases from J, the junction contained 7 bases not matched to a gene. This CDR3 has 17 amino acids. Here the CDR3 reads CATSDNRQGSSYNEQFF. CDR3 in DNA: TGTGCCACCAGTGACAACCGACAGGGGAGCTCCTACAATGAGCAGTTCTTC.

A word on this clone: Since a much larger clone is just one base distant, this may be a read error. The chain couples TRBV7-9 to TRBJ1-1, with 8 bases matching TRBD1. Losses at the gene ends were 4 bases for V and 1 base for J; bases not matched to a gene: 2. CDR1 SEHNR and CDR2 FQNEAQ come from the germline V gene (reference sequence). This CDR3 is 14 amino acids long. The CDR3 DNA reads TGTGCCAGCAGCTCACAGGGGGGGAACACTGAAGCTTTCTTT. This encodes CASSSQGGNTEAFF. The variable domain in full, completed from reference TRBV7-9 and TRBJ1-1, reads DTGVSQNPRHKITKRGQNVTFRCDPISEHNRLYWYRQTLGQGPEFLTYFQNEAQLEKSRLLSDRFSAERPKGSFSTLEIQRTEQGDSAMYLCASSSQGGNTEAFFGQGTRLTVV.

The gene calls are TRBV4-2 and TRBJ2-1, with no clear D. Germline V gene lookup returns CDR1 LGHNA and CDR2 YNFKEQ. The CDR3 loop spans 13 amino acids. The germline V and J ends were trimmed by 0 bases and 9 bases, with 9 bases remaining between them. This CDR3 reads CASSQDGLAEQFF. The CDR3 bases are TGTGCCAGCAGCCAAGATGGGCTGGCTGAGCAGTTCTTC.

The chain is built from TRBV5-3 and TRBJ1-2, with D possibly TRBD1 on 5 matching bases. TRBV5-3 belongs to the ORF category, with a function that is uncertain. Trimming pared 0 bases from V and 8 bases from J, leaving 8 bases between. This CDR3 has 12 amino acids. The CDR3 protein is CARSLGGYGYTF. Written as DNA, the CDR3 is TGTGCCAGAAGCTTGGGGGGCTACGGCTACACCTTC.

The chain joins TRBV5-1 to TRBJ2-7, with D tentatively TRBD2 (7 bases). Trimming left V 1 base short and J 1 base short, with 12 bases between. CDR3 length equals 15 residues. The germline V gene encodes CDR1 SGHRS and CDR2 YFSETQ. CDR3 protein: CASSLWEGGSYEQYF. DNA of the CDR3: TGCGCCAGCAGCTTGTGGGAGGGGGGATCCTACGAGCAGTACTTC.

The J gene is TRBJ2-5, the V gene TRBV4-1; 10 bases fit TRBD2. This CDR3 has 15 residues. CDR1 and CDR2 (germline): MGHRA, YSYEKL. With 1 base clipped from V and 6 bases from J, the junction kept 5 bases outside the gene matches. The CDR3 sequence: CASSQVAGGGKTQYF. Written as DNA, the CDR3 is TGCGCCAGCAGCCAAGTAGCGGGGGGTGGAAAGACCCAGTACTTC.

The V gene is TRBV19, the J gene TRBJ1-6; 9 bases are shared with TRBD1. This CDR3 comprises 13 residues. The V segment lost 11 bases and the J segment 9 bases; nucleotides outside the gene matches: 8. From germline, CDR1 is LNHDA and CDR2 SQIVND (reference sequence). The CDR3 reads CASATGGISPLHF. The CDR3 coding sequence is TGTGCCTCCGCGACAGGGGGAATTTCACCCCTCCACTTT.

This sequence joins TRBV4-1 and TRBJ2-5, with 7 bases that match TRBD1. This CDR3 region has 14 residues. V trimming: 7 bases; J trimming: 2 bases; junction bases outside the gene matches: 7. The germline V gene encodes CDR1 MGHRA and CDR2 YSYEKL. The CDR3 DNA is TGCGCCAGCACCTGGACAGGCCCTCAAGAGACCCAGTACTTC. It codes for CASTWTGPQETQYF.